The 12 T cell receptor beta chains presented below share a single source sample, sequenced in a study of T cell responses to AZD1222 COVID-19 vaccine. Assay: immunoSEQ multiplex PCR; the TCRdb copy retains only in-frame clones and omits some. Among some 180,000 clones, roughly 90% were seen once, and the ten largest hold around 1.6%. The material was peripheral blood, obtained 28 days after the second AZD1222 dose. These receptors were obtained from an adult who received the AZD1222 COVID-19 vaccine.

The chain links TRBV5-1 to TRBJ1-4, with TRBD1 matching over 12 bases. The CDR3 runs 17 residues. CDR1 is SGHRS, CDR2 YFSETQ, per germline. The V and J ends lost 2 bases and 2 bases, in that order; junction bases with no gene match: 4. CDR3 coding DNA: TGCGCCAGCAGCTTCCTCGGGACAGGGGGCACTAATGAAAAACTGTTTTTT. It specifies CASSFLGTGGTNEKLFF.

The chain employs TRBV19 and TRBJ2-3; D uncertain. Trimming removed 6 bases at V and 5 bases at J, with 15 bases between. Germline lookup yields CDR1 LNHDA and CDR2 SQIVND (reference sequence). This CDR3 spans 14 amino acids. CDR3 loop: CASSRLQGGDTQYF. The CDR3, as DNA: TGTGCCAGTAGCAGACTCCAAGGTGGAGATACGCAGTATTTT.

This chain connects TRBV5-4 to TRBJ1-1; TRBD1 is a possible D gene (5 bases). The V end was cut by 9 bases, the J end by 0 bases, with 12 bases between. In germline, CDR1 is SGHNT, CDR2 YYREEE (reference sequence). This CDR3 has 13 residues. In DNA, the CDR3 is TGTGCCACCGGGACTAAACTGAACACTGAAGCTTTCTTT. Translation: CATGTKLNTEAFF.

This chain connects TRBV6-2 or TRBV6-3 to TRBJ2-7, with 9 bases fitting TRBD1. Per the germline V gene, CDR1 is MNHEY and CDR2 is SVGEGT. The CDR3 has 14 residues. V gave up 6 bases and J gave up 4 bases; unmatched junction bases: 7. This CDR3 reads CASSKRDRVYEQYF. CDR3 sequence (DNA): TGTGCCAGCAGCAAAAGGGACAGGGTATACGAGCAGTACTTC.

The CDR3 region is CASSSRQGANYGYTF. The CDR3 DNA is TGCGCCAGCAGCTCCCGACAGGGGGCAAACTATGGCTACACCTTC. The J gene is TRBJ1-2, the V gene TRBV5-1, with TRBD1 matching 10 bases. Trimming at V came to 3 bases and at J to 2 bases, leaving 4 bases not matched to a gene. The length of the CDR3 is 15 residues. CDR1 is SGHRS and CDR2 is YFSETQ in the germline V gene.

This clone was seen just once. The V call is TRBV7-2, the J call TRBJ1-2, with D tentatively TRBD1 (5 bases). Germline V lookup: CDR1 SGHTA, CDR2 FQGNSA. V was pared by 1 base and J by 10 bases, with 22 bases between. CDR3 length equals 16 residues. The CDR3 is CASSLGLGRVGKDYTF. DNA of the CDR3: TGTGCCAGCAGCTTAGGACTCGGCAGGGTGGGGAAAGACTACACCTTC.

This chain connects TRBV27 to TRBJ1-6; D possibly corresponds to TRBD1 (5 bases). Germline V gene sequence: CDR1 MNHEY, CDR2 SMNVEV (reference sequence). Trimming took off 3 bases at V and 9 bases at J, with 12 bases between the two ends. The CDR3 length is 14 residues. The CDR3 spells CASSFGAIGSPLHF. CDR3 DNA: TGTGCCAGCAGTTTCGGGGCGATTGGTTCACCCCTCCACTTT.

The chain employs TRBV18 and TRBJ2-1; D might be TRBD1 or TRBD2, each matching 5 bases. The CDR3 runs to 14 residues. The V end was cut by 3 bases, the J end by 7 bases, with 13 bases between. The germline CDR1 and CDR2 sequences are KGHSH and LQKENI. The CDR3 here is CASSPGDPRNEQFF. In DNA form, the CDR3 reads TGTGCCAGCTCACCGGGGGATCCTCGGAATGAGCAGTTCTTC.

CDR3 protein: CSASPDRVGRQPQHF. The CDR3 region has the DNA TGCAGTGCTAGTCCGGACAGGGTCGGTCGTCAGCCCCAGCATTTT. The gene calls are TRBV20-1 and TRBJ1-5; 8 nucleotides line up with TRBD1. CDR1 and CDR2 (germline): DFQATT, SNEGSKA (reference sequence). This CDR3 contains 15 residues. V trimming: 3 bases; J trimming: 6 bases; junction bases outside the gene matches: 10.

This clone was recorded only once. The J gene is TRBJ1-6, the V gene TRBV5-1; no definite D call. The CDR3 extends over 15 amino acids. V was pared by 2 bases and J by 0 bases, with 6 bases between. Germline V gene data show CDR1 as SGHRS and CDR2 as YFSETQ. The CDR3 bases are TGCGCCAGCAGCTTCCTGGGCTCCTATAATTCACCCCTCCACTTT. Protein: CASSFLGSYNSPLHF.

J is TRBJ2-7 and V is TRBV2; 9 bases are a match to TRBD1. CDR3 length: 14 residues. The ends lost 7 bases at V and 5 bases at J; junction bases unmatched: 9. Germline V lookup: CDR1 SNHLY, CDR2 FYNNEI. The CDR3 nucleotides read TGTGCCAGCATCCACAGGGGGCCCAGCGACGAGCAGTACTTC. Translation: CASIHRGPSDEQYF.

The genes are TRBV5-1 and TRBJ1-6, with D perhaps matching TRBD1 (5 bases). Trimming stripped 4 bases from V and 6 bases from J, with 14 bases between. Per the germline V gene, CDR1 is SGHRS and CDR2 is YFSETQ. This CDR3 comprises 15 residues. As DNA, the CDR3 is TGCGCCAGCAGCCCCACGGGGCCCCGTAATTCACCCCTCCACTTT. Translation gives CASSPTGPRNSPLHF. The whole variable domain, filled in from reference TRBV5-1 and TRBJ1-6, reads KAGVTQTPRYLIKTRGQQVTLSCSPISGHRSVSWYQQTPGQGLQFLFEYFSETQRNKGNFPGRFSGRQFSNSRSEMNVSTLELGDSALYLCASSPTGPRNSPLHFGNGTRLTVT.